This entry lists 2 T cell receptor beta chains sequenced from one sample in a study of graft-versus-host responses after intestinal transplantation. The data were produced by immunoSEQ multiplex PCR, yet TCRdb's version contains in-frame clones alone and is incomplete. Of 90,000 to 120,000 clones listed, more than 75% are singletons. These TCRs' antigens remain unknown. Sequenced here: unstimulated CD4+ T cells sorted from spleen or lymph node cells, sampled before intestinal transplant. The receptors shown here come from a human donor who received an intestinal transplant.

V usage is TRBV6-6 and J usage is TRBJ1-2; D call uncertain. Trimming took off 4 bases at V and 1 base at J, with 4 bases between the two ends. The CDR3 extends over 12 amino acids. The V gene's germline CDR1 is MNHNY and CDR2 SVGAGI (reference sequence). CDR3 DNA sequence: TGTGCCAGCAGTTCGAGTAACTATGGCTACACCTTC. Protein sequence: CASSSSNYGYTF.

CDR3 nucleotide sequence: TGCGCCAGCAGCTTGGGACAGGGGGCGCATGGCTACACCTTC. This gives the protein CASSLGQGAHGYTF. This chain joins TRBV5-1 and TRBJ1-2, with 10 bases fitting TRBD1. The CDR3 spans 14 residues. Losses at the gene ends were 0 bases for V and 6 bases for J; bases not matched to a gene: 2. Germline V lookup: CDR1 SGHRS, CDR2 YFSETQ. Looking up the rest from reference TRBV5-1 and TRBJ1-2 gives the full variable domain: KAGVTQTPRYLIKTRGQQVTLSCSPISGHRSVSWYQQTPGQGLQFLFEYFSETQRNKGNFPGRFSGRQFSNSRSEMNVSTLELGDSALYLCASSLGQGAHGYTFGSGTRLTVV.